These 9 T cell receptor beta chains came from one sample sequenced in a study of blood T cell repertoires in COVID-19. TCRdb keeps only in-frame clones here, not all; method: immunoSEQ multiplex PCR. The sample comprises some 190,000 clones, roughly 77% of which are singletons, and about a sixth rests with the top ten. Sequencing was performed on PBMCs or T cells enriched from blood (not recorded which). The source of these receptors is a woman aged 45-65 years with acute COVID-19.

J is TRBJ2-6 and V is TRBV30; no reliable D call. V lost 2 bases to trimming and J lost 0 bases, with 11 bases between them. The CDR3 extends over 16 amino acids. CDR1 and CDR2 (germline): GTSNPN, SVGIG (reference sequence). The CDR3 region is CAWSWSVNSGANVLTF. The CDR3 DNA reads as TGTGCCTGGAGTTGGAGTGTAAACTCTGGGGCCAACGTCCTGACTTTC.

The chain joins TRBV18 to TRBJ2-1, with 15 nucleotides matching TRBD2. The germline V gene encodes CDR1 KGHSH and CDR2 LQKENI. J gave up 2 bases and V 3 bases, and 8 bases lay outside the gene matches. The CDR3 is 19 residues long. CDR3: CASSPPGLAGGLPYNEQFF. The CDR3 DNA reads TGTGCCAGCTCACCCCCGGGACTAGCGGGGGGCCTACCCTACAATGAGCAGTTCTTC. The entire variable domain, with the rest obtained from reference TRBV18 and TRBJ2-1, is as follows: NAGVMQNPRHLVRRRGQEARLRCSPMKGHSHVYWYRQLPEEGLKFMVYLQKENIIDESGMPKERFSAEFPKEGPSILRIQQVVRGDSAAYFCASSPPGLAGGLPYNEQFFGPGTRLTVL.

The chain is built from TRBV6-6 and TRBJ1-1; 8 bases line up with TRBD1. With 6 bases clipped from V and 5 bases from J, the junction kept 17 bases outside the gene matches. The CDR3 has 17 residues. Germline V gives CDR1 MNHNY, CDR2 SVGAGI (reference sequence). The DNA for the CDR3 is TGTGCCAGCAGGCGACGGGACAGGCACTTGGGTGTGACTGAAGCTTTCTTT. Its protein is CASRRRDRHLGVTEAFF.

The chain recombines TRBV7-8 with TRBJ2-6, with D possibly being TRBD1 (6 bases). From germline, CDR1 is SGHVS and CDR2 FQNEAQ. V was pared by 2 bases and J by 2 bases, with 10 bases between. CDR3 length: 16 amino acids. CDR3 loop: CASSLSWGPGANVLTF. The CDR3, as DNA: TGTGCCAGCAGCTTATCTTGGGGGCCTGGGGCCAACGTCCTGACTTTC.

The chain couples TRBV28 to TRBJ1-2; TRBD1 aligns across 8 bases. Germline V gives CDR1 MDHEN, CDR2 SYDVKM. CDR3 length: 15 residues. Trimming cost V 6 bases and J 4 bases; bases outside gene matches: 10. The CDR3 bases are TGTGCCAGCAGCCCTGACAGGGGAGGGACCTATGGCTACACCTTC. It specifies CASSPDRGGTYGYTF.

This clone showed up just once. The chain carries TRBV28 and TRBJ1-5; maybe TRBD1 (5 bases). This CDR3 region has 15 residues. Germline V gene data show CDR1 as MDHEN and CDR2 as SYDVKM. The V and J ends lost 4 bases and 2 bases respectively, with 12 bases between them. The CDR3 here is CASSSTDSRNQPQHF. CDR3 nucleotides: TGTGCCAGCAGTTCGACAGACAGTCGCAATCAGCCCCAGCATTTT.

The V gene is TRBV6-2 or TRBV6-3, the J gene TRBJ2-5; 8 positions agree with TRBD2. V lost 4 bases and J lost 5; bases outside the gene matches: 6. The CDR3 consists of 14 residues. Germline V CDR1 and CDR2: MNHEY, SVGEGT. The CDR3: CASSFGGARETQYF. CDR3 DNA sequence: TGTGCCAGCAGTTTCGGGGGGGCCAGGGAGACCCAGTACTTC.

The V gene is TRBV6-5, the J gene TRBJ1-2; D is unresolved. With 0 bases removed from V and 9 bases from J, the gap between germline ends came to 8 bases. CDR1 MNHEY and CDR2 SVGAGI come from the germline V gene. The CDR3 loop spans 12 amino acids. CDR3 amino acids: CASSYSRQSYTF. The CDR3 DNA is TGTGCCAGCAGTTACTCGAGGCAAAGCTACACCTTC.

This clone has a handful of counts. The CDR3 sequence is CASSLGRGADEKLFF. The CDR3 nucleotides are TGTGCCAGCAGCTTAGGTCGGGGGGCGGACGAAAAACTGTTTTTT. The chain links TRBV7-2 to TRBJ1-4; possibly TRBD1 for D (6 bases). Deletions cut 1 base from V and 8 bases from J, with 14 bases between. The CDR3 totals 15 residues. CDR1 SGHTA and CDR2 FQGNSA come from the germline V gene.